This TCR beta chain was identified during a study of OX40 agonist ivuxolimab in advanced cancers. TCRdb keeps only in-frame clones here, not all; method: immunoSEQ multiplex PCR. There are tens of thousands of clones in the sample; about 91% occur only once, and over 2.5% lies in the top ten. The V end lost 0 bases, the J end lost 2 bases, and 4 bases lay between the germline ends. Germline assignment: CDR1 SGHAT and CDR2 FQNNGV. The CDR3 contains 13 residues. This sequence was found in an adult with an advanced solid tumor such as melanoma, head and neck, liver or kidney cancer. The chain recombines TRBV11-2 with TRBJ1-2; D unclear. The sample in question was CD4+ or CD8+ T cells sorted from blood, obtained in a trial of the OX40 agonist ivuxolimab. The CDR3 spells CASSLELNYGYTF. CDR3 sequence (DNA): TGTGCCAGCAGCTTAGAACTAAACTATGGCTACACCTTC.